Listed below are T cell receptor beta chains from one sample, sequenced in a study of blood T cell repertoires in COVID-19. Only in-frame clones appear in the TCRdb table, and some are missing; sequencing was by immunoSEQ multiplex PCR. The sample yields around 69,000 clones, about four fifths seen once. Sequencing used peripheral blood. The origin of the receptors is a woman in her seventies with acute or convalescent COVID-19. Each CDR3 is given with its conserved first and last residue. Each record gives: D gene, J gene, clone size, V gene, CDR3 DNA, CDR3 protein. D genes are given only for firm matches. Clone size appears in some rows only: once, few, many, or a class for an expanded clone.

D gene: TRBD1
J gene: TRBJ1-6
clone size: -
V gene: TRBV2
CDR3 DNA: TGTGCCAGCAGTAGGGACAGCCTCTATAATTCACCCCTCCACTTT
CDR3 protein: CASSRDSLYNSPLHF

D gene: -
J gene: TRBJ1-5
clone size: -
V gene: TRBV28
CDR3 DNA: TGTGCCAGCAACGGGGGTTTCGGGGCGTATAGCAATCAGCCCCAGCATTTT
CDR3 protein: CASNGGFGAYSNQPQHF

D gene: TRBD1
J gene: TRBJ2-2
clone size: -
V gene: TRBV28
CDR3 DNA: TGTGCCAGCAGTTTCATCCCGACAGGGATTCAGAACACCGGGGAGCTGTTTTTT
CDR3 protein: CASSFIPTGIQNTGELFF

D gene: TRBD2
J gene: TRBJ2-1
clone size: once
V gene: TRBV20-1
CDR3 DNA: TGCAGTGCTAGTGTAACTAGCGGTTACAATGAGCAGTTCTTC
CDR3 protein: CSASVTSGYNEQFF

D gene: TRBD1
J gene: TRBJ1-4
clone size: -
V gene: TRBV9
CDR3 DNA: TGTGCCAGCAGCGGGGACAGGGGGTCGCCTAATGAAAAACTGTTTTTT
CDR3 protein: CASSGDRGSPNEKLFF

D gene: -
J gene: TRBJ1-1
clone size: many
V gene: TRBV19
CDR3 DNA: TGTGCCAGTAGTAGGGGCAGGGGCTCTGAAGCTTTCTTT
CDR3 protein: CASSRGRGSEAFF

D gene: TRBD1
J gene: TRBJ2-3
clone size: few
V gene: TRBV4-1
CDR3 DNA: TGCGCCAGCAGCCCTGGGACAGTCTCTAGCACAGATACGCAGTATTTT
CDR3 protein: CASSPGTVSSTDTQYF

D gene: TRBD2
J gene: TRBJ2-5
clone size: once
V gene: TRBV28
CDR3 DNA: TGTGCCAGCAGTGGGGCCGGGGGGGAGACCCAGTACTTC
CDR3 protein: CASSGAGGETQYF

D gene: -
J gene: TRBJ2-7
clone size: -
V gene: TRBV28
CDR3 DNA: TGTGCCAGCATCGATAGCAGGGAAACCTACGAGCAGTACTTC
CDR3 protein: CASIDSRETYEQYF

D gene: TRBD1
J gene: TRBJ2-4
clone size: -
V gene: TRBV28
CDR3 DNA: TGTGCCAGCAGTTATACGACAGGGGAAAACATTCAGTACTTC
CDR3 protein: CASSYTTGENIQYF

D gene: TRBD2
J gene: TRBJ2-1
clone size: -
V gene: TRBV30
CDR3 DNA: TGTGCCTGCACTAGCGGTGGCTCCTACAATGAGCAGTTCTTC
CDR3 protein: CACTSGGSYNEQFF

D gene: -
J gene: TRBJ1-2
clone size: -
V gene: TRBV20-1
CDR3 DNA: TGCAGTGCTAGTGCCCCCGGTATTAACTATGGCTACACCTTC
CDR3 protein: CSASAPGINYGYTF

D gene: -
J gene: TRBJ1-4
clone size: -
V gene: TRBV28
CDR3 DNA: TGTGCCAGCAATACCGGGAGTGCAACTAATGAAAAACTGTTTTTT
CDR3 protein: CASNTGSATNEKLFF

D gene: TRBD2
J gene: TRBJ2-7
clone size: -
V gene: TRBV5-1
CDR3 DNA: TGCGCCAGCAGCTTGGATGGGACTAGCGGGAGGGCCGTCTACGAGCAGTACTTC
CDR3 protein: CASSLDGTSGRAVYEQYF

D gene: TRBD2
J gene: TRBJ2-3
clone size: -
V gene: TRBV27
CDR3 DNA: TGTGCCAGCAGTTTATCAATAGCGGGAGGGAGAGATACGCAGTATTTT
CDR3 protein: CASSLSIAGGRDTQYF

D gene: TRBD2
J gene: TRBJ2-1
clone size: -
V gene: TRBV15
CDR3 DNA: TGTGCCACCAGCCTAACTAGCGGGCGCTCCTACAATGAGCAGTTCTTC
CDR3 protein: CATSLTSGRSYNEQFF

D gene: -
J gene: TRBJ1-2
clone size: -
V gene: TRBV28
CDR3 DNA: TGTGCCCACCGGGGGACGCATTATGGCTACACCTTC
CDR3 protein: CAHRGTHYGYTF

D gene: -
J gene: TRBJ2-2
clone size: -
V gene: TRBV6-6
CDR3 DNA: TGTGCCAGCACCGCTAGTCTATCGAACACCGGGGAGCTGTTTTTT
CDR3 protein: CASTASLSNTGELFF

D gene: -
J gene: TRBJ2-1
clone size: -
V gene: TRBV12-5
CDR3 DNA: TGTGCTAGTGGTTTGGTACAAGGGGTGGGAGGCAGCTACAATGAGCAGTTCTTC
CDR3 protein: CASGLVQGVGGSYNEQFF

D gene: -
J gene: TRBJ2-2
clone size: -
V gene: TRBV29-1
CDR3 DNA: TGCAGCGGTCTGACAGTGGGCTACACCGGGGAGCTGTTTTTT
CDR3 protein: CSGLTVGYTGELFF

D gene: -
J gene: TRBJ2-7
clone size: few
V gene: TRBV11-2
CDR3 DNA: TGTGCCAGCAGACCCGACAGAACCTACGAGCAGTACTTC
CDR3 protein: CASRPDRTYEQYF

D gene: TRBD1
J gene: TRBJ2-1
clone size: -
V gene: TRBV2
CDR3 DNA: TGTGCCAGCAGTCCACAGGGGGCACCCTACAATGAGCAGTTCTTC
CDR3 protein: CASSPQGAPYNEQFF

D gene: TRBD1
J gene: TRBJ1-3
clone size: -
V gene: TRBV19
CDR3 DNA: TGTGCCAGTAGTACCGGACAGGGGCGCTCTGGAAACACCATATATTTT
CDR3 protein: CASSTGQGRSGNTIYF

D gene: TRBD1
J gene: TRBJ2-1
clone size: -
V gene: TRBV5-6
CDR3 DNA: TGTGCCAGCAGCTTGGTGGGGACAGGGTGGAGGAATGAGCAGTTCTTC
CDR3 protein: CASSLVGTGWRNEQFF

D gene: TRBD1
J gene: TRBJ1-2
clone size: few
V gene: TRBV6-5
CDR3 DNA: TGTGCCAGCAAACCGGGACAGGGATGGAACTATGGCTACACCTTC
CDR3 protein: CASKPGQGWNYGYTF

D gene: TRBD1
J gene: TRBJ1-3
clone size: -
V gene: TRBV6-5
CDR3 DNA: TGTGCCAGCAGACCGGACAGGGGCTCTGGAAACACCATATATTTT
CDR3 protein: CASRPDRGSGNTIYF

D gene: -
J gene: TRBJ1-5
clone size: -
V gene: TRBV28
CDR3 DNA: TGTGCCAGCACCATGACAGACGGAGTTTATCGGCCCCAGCATTTT
CDR3 protein: CASTMTDGVYRPQHF

D gene: TRBD2
J gene: TRBJ2-1
clone size: once
V gene: TRBV30
CDR3 DNA: TGTGCCCGGAGCCCCCAGCGGGGGGAGCAGTTCTTC
CDR3 protein: CARSPQRGEQFF